The clone carrying this T cell receptor (beta chain) was observed once. Sequencing was performed with immunoSEQ multiplex PCR; in TCRdb, only in-frame clones are kept and a portion is missing. The data hold about 660,000 clones, with roughly 70% observed a single time. This record belongs to a study of shared clonotypes between healthy human individuals. This CDR3 has 16 amino acids. Germline CDR1 is SGHTA and CDR2 is FQGNSA. The V end was cut by 1 base, the J end by 7 bases, with 17 bases between. The V call is TRBV7-2, the J call TRBJ1-5; D perhaps matches TRBD1 (6 bases). This TCR was sampled from a woman in her thirties in good health. Source material: memory CD4+ T cells sorted from blood. Subset of the sample: CD45RA-negative fraction. The CDR3 DNA is TGTGCCAGCAGCTTAGAGTCTCGGGGGCGCGGACAGCCCCAGCATTTT. Amino acid sequence: CASSLESRGRGQPQHF. The full variable domain, in which reference TRBV7-2 and TRBJ1-5 provide the parts outside the CDR3, is GAGVSQSPSNKVTEKGKDVELRCDPISGHTALYWYRQSLGQGLEFLIYFQGNSAPDKSGLPSDRFSAERTGGSVSTLTIQRTQQEDSAVYLCASSLESRGRGQPQHFGDGTRLSIL.